The T cell receptor (beta chain) under discussion was sequenced for a study of OX40 agonist ivuxolimab in advanced cancers. Points from the study as a whole: Expanded clones were, on average, more numerous among CD8+ T cells than CD4+. The antigen specificity of the peripheral T cells (those that were expanded) was not determined.

A remark on this clone: The antigen remains unidentified.

Here immunoSEQ multiplex PCR was the method, and the copy in TCRdb shows in-frame clones only, minus some. In the table there are roughly 53,000 clones, 75% to 90% of which are singletons. Trimming removed 2 bases at V and 3 bases at J, with 12 bases between. The CDR3 contains 15 residues. CDR1 MGHRA and CDR2 YSYEKL come from the germline V gene. Here the sequenced sample was CD4+ or CD8+ T cells sorted from blood, taken in a trial of the OX40 agonist ivuxolimab. This chain joins TRBV4-1 and TRBJ2-3; D is ambiguous. The receptor's source is an adult with an advanced solid tumor such as melanoma, head and neck, liver or kidney cancer. Here the CDR3 DNA reads TGCGCCAGCAGCCAACTAGTGCAGAAGACAGATACGCAGTATTTT. Translation: CASSQLVQKTDTQYF.